The text below deals with one T cell receptor beta chain. Its antigen is not known. The sample belongs to a study of cytomegalovirus exposure and HLA in healthy donors. Points from the study as a whole: Fewer N-insertions than the roughly 670-donor mean were reportedly shown by an Asian-associated ancestry cluster in a later analysis. Cytomegalovirus-associated status was assigned to around 160 TCR beta chains.

Each donor was nominally healthy when sampled (though unrecorded immune exposures were likely). The PCR contained 60 Vbeta and 13 Jbeta primers. TCRdb's table, derived via immunoSEQ multiplex PCR, lists solely in-frame clones and lacks some. The sample lists 50,000 to 75,000 clones, approximately 80% occurring once. The clonotype was recovered from a human donor in good health. Specimen: PBMCs.

CDR3 amino acids: CASSPGDRGAETQYF. For the CDR3, the DNA is TGCGCCAGCAGCCCCGGGGACAGGGGTGCGGAGACCCAGTACTTC. The V and J genes are TRBV5-1 and TRBJ2-5; 10 nucleotides line up with TRBD1. Germline values: CDR1 SGHRS, CDR2 YFSETQ. The CDR3 has 15 residues. J lost 5 bases, V lost 4 bases, and 8 bases had no gene match.